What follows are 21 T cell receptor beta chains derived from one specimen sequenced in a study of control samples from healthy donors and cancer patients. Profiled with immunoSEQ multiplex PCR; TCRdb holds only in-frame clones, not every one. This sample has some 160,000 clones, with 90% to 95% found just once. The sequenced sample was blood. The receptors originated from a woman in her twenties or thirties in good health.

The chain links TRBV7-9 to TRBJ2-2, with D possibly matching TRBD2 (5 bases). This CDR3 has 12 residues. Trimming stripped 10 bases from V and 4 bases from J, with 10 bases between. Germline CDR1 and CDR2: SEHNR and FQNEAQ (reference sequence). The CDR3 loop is CATQEVTGELFF. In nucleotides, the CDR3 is TGTGCCACCCAGGAGGTCACCGGGGAGCTGTTTTTT.

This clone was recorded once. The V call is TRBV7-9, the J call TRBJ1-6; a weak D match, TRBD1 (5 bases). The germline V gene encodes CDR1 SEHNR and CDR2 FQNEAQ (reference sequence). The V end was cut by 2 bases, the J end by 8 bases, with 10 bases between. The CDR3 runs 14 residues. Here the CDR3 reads CASSLSGTDSPLHF. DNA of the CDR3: TGTGCCAGCAGCTTAAGCGGGACGGATTCACCCCTCCACTTT.

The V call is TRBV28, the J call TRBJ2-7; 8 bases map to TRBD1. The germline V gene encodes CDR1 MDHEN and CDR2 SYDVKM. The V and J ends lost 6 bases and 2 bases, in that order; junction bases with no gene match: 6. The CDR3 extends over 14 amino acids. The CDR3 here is CASRPETGAYEQYF. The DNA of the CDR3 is TGTGCCAGCAGACCCGAGACAGGGGCCTACGAGCAGTACTTC.

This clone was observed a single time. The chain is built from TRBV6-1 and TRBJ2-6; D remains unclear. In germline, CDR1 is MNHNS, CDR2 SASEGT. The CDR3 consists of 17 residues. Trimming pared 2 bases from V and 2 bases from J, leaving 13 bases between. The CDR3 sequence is CASSELRSPTGANVLTF. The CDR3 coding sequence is TGTGCCAGCAGTGAACTGAGGTCCCCCACTGGGGCCAACGTCCTGACTTTC.

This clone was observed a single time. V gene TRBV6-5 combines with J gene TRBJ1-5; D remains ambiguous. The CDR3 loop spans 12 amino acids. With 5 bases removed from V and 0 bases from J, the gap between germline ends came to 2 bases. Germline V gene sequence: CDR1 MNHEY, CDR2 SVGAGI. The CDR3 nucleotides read TGTGCCAGCAGTAATAGCAATCAGCCCCAGCATTTT. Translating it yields CASSNSNQPQHF.

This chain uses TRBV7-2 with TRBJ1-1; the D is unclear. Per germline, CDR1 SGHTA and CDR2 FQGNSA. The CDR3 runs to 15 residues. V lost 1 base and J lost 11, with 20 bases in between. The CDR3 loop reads CASSLGEGRSAPAFF. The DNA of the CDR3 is TGTGCCAGCAGCTTAGGAGAGGGCAGGTCGGCTCCGGCTTTCTTT.

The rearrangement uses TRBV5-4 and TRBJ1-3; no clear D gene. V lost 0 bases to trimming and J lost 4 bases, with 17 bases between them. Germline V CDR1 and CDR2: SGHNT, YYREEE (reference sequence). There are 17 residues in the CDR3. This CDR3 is CASSLANQPSSGNTIYF. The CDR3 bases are TGTGCCAGCAGCTTGGCAAACCAGCCGAGTTCCGGAAACACCATATATTTT.

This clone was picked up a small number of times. CDR3 in DNA: TGTGCCAGCATCGGGACAACGGGAAACACCATATATTTT. Translating it yields CASIGTTGNTIYF. This chain uses TRBV2 with TRBJ1-3; tentative D call: TRBD1 (6 bases). The germline V and J ends were trimmed by 7 bases and 4 bases, with 11 bases remaining between them. Per germline, CDR1 SNHLY and CDR2 FYNNEI. The CDR3 is 13 residues long.

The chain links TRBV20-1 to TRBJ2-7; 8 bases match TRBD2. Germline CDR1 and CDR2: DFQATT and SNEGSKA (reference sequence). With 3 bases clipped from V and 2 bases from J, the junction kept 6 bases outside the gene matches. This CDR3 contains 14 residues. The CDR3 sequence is CSASEAGGPYEQYF. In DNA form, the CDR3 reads TGCAGTGCTAGTGAGGCGGGAGGACCCTACGAGCAGTACTTC.

CDR3 sequence reads: CASSHHVGQGPDTQYF. Here the CDR3 DNA reads TGCGCCAGCAGCCACCATGTGGGACAGGGACCAGATACGCAGTATTTT. This chain links TRBV4-3 with TRBJ2-3, with TRBD1 matching over 9 bases. The CDR3 consists of 16 residues. Trimming at V came to 3 bases and at J to 4 bases, leaving 8 bases not matched to a gene. Germline CDR1 and CDR2: LGHNA and YSLEER.

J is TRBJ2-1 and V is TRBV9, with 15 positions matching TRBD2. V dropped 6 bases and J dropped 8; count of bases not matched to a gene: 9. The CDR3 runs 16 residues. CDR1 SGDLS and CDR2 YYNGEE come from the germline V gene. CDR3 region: CASTPGLAGGRHEQFF. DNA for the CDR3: TGTGCCAGCACCCCGGGACTAGCGGGAGGAAGACATGAGCAGTTCTTC. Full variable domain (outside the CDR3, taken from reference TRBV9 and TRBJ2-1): DSGVTQTPKHLITATGQRVTLRCSPRSGDLSVYWYQQSLDQGLQFLIQYYNGEERAKGNILERFSAQQFPDLHSELNLSSLELGDSALYFCASTPGLAGGRHEQFFGPGTRLTVL.

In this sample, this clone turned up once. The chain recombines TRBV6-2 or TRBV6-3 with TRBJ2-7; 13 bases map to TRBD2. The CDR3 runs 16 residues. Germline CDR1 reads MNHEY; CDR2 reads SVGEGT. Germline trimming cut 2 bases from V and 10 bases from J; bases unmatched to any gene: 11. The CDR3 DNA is TGTGCCAGCAGTTACCCCGGGACTAGCGGGACGCGGCGTCAGTACTTC. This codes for CASSYPGTSGTRRQYF.

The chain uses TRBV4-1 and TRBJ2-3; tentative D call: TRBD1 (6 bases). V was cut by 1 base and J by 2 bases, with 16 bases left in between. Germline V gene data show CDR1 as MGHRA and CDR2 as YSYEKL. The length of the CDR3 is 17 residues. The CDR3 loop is CASSQVGEGGNTDTQYF. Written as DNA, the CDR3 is TGCGCCAGCAGCCAAGTTGGTGAAGGGGGAAACACAGATACGCAGTATTTT.

CDR3 protein: CAWSVHPYEQYF. In DNA form, the CDR3 reads TGTGCCTGGAGTGTACACCCCTACGAGCAGTACTTC. The rearrangement joins TRBV30 to TRBJ2-7; D not resolved. V gave up 0 bases and J gave up 2 bases, with 5 bases separating them. CDR3 length: 12 amino acids. Germline CDR1 GTSNPN, CDR2 SVGIG (reference sequence).

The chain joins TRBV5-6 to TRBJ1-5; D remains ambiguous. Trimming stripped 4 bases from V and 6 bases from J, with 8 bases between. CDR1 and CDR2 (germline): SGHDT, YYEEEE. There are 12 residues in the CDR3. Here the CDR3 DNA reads TGTGCCAGCAGCCGGCAGTCTCAGCCCCAGCATTTT. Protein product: CASSRQSQPQHF.

The CDR3 DNA reads as TGTGCCAGCGGGAAGACAGGGAGCTACGAGCAGTACTTC. As protein: CASGKTGSYEQYF. The rearrangement uses TRBV3-1 (or the pseudogene TRBV3-2) and TRBJ2-7, with 7 bases lining up with TRBD1. This CDR3 region has 13 residues. Germline V CDR1 and CDR2: LGHDT, YNNKEL (reference sequence). J was trimmed by 3 bases and V by 8 bases; bases with no gene match: 7.

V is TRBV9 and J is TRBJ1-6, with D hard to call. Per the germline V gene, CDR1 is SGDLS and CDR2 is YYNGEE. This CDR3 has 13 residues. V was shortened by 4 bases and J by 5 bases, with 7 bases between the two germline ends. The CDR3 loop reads CASSKANNSPLHF. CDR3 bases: TGTGCCAGCAGCAAGGCCAATAATTCACCCCTCCACTTT. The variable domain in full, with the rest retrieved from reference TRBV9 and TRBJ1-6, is DSGVTQTPKHLITATGQRVTLRCSPRSGDLSVYWYQQSLDQGLQFLIQYYNGEERAKGNILERFSAQQFPDLHSELNLSSLELGDSALYFCASSKANNSPLHFGNGTRLTVT.

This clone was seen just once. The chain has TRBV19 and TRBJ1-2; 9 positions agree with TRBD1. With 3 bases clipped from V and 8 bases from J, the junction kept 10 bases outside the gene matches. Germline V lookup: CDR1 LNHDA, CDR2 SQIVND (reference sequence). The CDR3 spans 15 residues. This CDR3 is CASSIPGTGKYGYTF. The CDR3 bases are TGTGCCAGTAGTATCCCCGGGACAGGGAAATACGGCTACACCTTC.

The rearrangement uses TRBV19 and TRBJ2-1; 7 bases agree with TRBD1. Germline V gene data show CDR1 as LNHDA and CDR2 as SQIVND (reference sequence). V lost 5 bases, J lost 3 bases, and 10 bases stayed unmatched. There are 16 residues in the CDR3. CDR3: CASSLHSGTDYNEQFF. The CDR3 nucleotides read TGTGCCAGTAGTCTCCACTCCGGGACAGACTACAATGAGCAGTTCTTC.

CDR3 amino acids: CASSQATSGRVGEQFF. The CDR3 bases are TGTGCCAGCAGCCAAGCGACTAGCGGGAGGGTTGGGGAGCAGTTCTTC. The chain uses TRBV3-1 (or the pseudogene TRBV3-2) and TRBJ2-1; TRBD2 aligns across 14 bases. There are 16 residues in the CDR3. V shed 1 base, J shed 10 bases, and the junction held 6 bases outside the gene matches. Germline assignment: CDR1 LGHDT and CDR2 YNNKEL (reference sequence).

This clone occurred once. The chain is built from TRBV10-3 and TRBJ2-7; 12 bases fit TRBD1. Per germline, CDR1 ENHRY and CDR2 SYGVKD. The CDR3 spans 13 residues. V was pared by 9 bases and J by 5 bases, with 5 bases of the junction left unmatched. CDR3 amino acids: CAMGQGAMDEQYF. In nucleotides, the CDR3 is TGTGCCATGGGACAGGGGGCGATGGACGAGCAGTACTTC.